This T cell receptor (beta chain) was profiled in a study of blood T cell repertoires in COVID-19. The CDR3 totals 14 residues. CDR1 is SGDLS and CDR2 is YYNGEE in the germline V gene. V lost 1 base and J lost 0, with 7 bases in between. In the original processing: Cell counts per sample came from amplifying reference gene primers. Sequenced by immunoSEQ multiplex PCR; TCRdb stores in-frame clones only, minus some. D and trimming come from the DNA, and the V and J calls and clone size come from that table. The profile shows about 320,000 clones, approximately 91% of them singletons. The age range of participants was about 18 to 89 years, with residence in some 25 US areas.

The sequence came from a woman in her 30s who had been exposed to COVID-19. Sequencing was done on a sample of PBMCs or T cells enriched from blood (not recorded which). The chain carries TRBV9 and TRBJ1-1; D is ambiguous. The CDR3 loop is CASSVRVVNTEAFF. The CDR3 coding sequence is TGTGCCAGCAGCGTAAGAGTCGTGAACACTGAAGCTTTCTTT.